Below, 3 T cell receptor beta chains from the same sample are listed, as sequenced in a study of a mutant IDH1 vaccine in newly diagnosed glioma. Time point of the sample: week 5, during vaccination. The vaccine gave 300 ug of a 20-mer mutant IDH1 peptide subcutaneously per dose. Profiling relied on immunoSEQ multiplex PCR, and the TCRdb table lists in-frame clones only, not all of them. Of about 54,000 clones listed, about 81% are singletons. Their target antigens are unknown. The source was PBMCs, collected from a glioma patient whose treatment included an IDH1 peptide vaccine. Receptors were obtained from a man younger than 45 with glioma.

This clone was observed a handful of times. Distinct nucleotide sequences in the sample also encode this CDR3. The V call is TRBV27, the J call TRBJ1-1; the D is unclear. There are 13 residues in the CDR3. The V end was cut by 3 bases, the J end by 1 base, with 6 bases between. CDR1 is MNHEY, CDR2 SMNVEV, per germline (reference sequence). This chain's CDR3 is CASSFSGNTEAFF. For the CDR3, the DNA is TGTGCCAGCAGTTTTTCAGGGAACACTGAAGCTTTCTTT.

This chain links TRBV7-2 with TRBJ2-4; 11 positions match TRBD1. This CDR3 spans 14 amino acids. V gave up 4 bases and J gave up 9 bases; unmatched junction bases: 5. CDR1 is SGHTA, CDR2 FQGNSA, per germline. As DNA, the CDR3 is TGTGCCAGCAGCTCCGGGACAGGGGGTAGCATTCAGTACTTC. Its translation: CASSSGTGGSIQYF.

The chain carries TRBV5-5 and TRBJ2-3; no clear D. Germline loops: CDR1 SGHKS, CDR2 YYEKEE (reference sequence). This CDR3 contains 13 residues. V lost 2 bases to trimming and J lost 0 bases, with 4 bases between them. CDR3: CASSFSSTDTQYF. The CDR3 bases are TGTGCCAGCAGCTTTTCCAGCACAGATACGCAGTATTTT.